Following are 18 T cell receptor beta chains from one sample sequenced in a study of cytomegalovirus exposure and HLA in healthy donors. In the PCR, 60 Vbeta and 13 Jbeta primers were used. Data came from immunoSEQ multiplex PCR; TCRdb stores just in-frame clones and leaves some out. The sample has 250,000 to 350,000 clones, 80% to 90% seen once. Sequenced sample: PBMCs. The receptors stem from a woman between 18 and 29 years old in good health and CMV-seronegative.

Comment on this clone: At one of its ends the junction is not consistent with the germline gene, which may arise from a read error. V and J are TRBV7-9 and TRBJ1-6; D gene uncertain. Germline loops: CDR1 SEHNR, CDR2 FQNEAQ (reference sequence). This CDR3 is 14 amino acids long. The CDR3 sequence is CSSSLEVSVSPLHF. The CDR3 DNA follows: TGTTCCAGCAGCTTAGAGGTCAGCGTTTCACCCCTCCACTTT. The full variable domain, with the rest looked up from reference TRBV7-9 and TRBJ1-6, is DTGVSQNPRHKITKRGQNVTFRCDPISEHNRLYWYRQTLGQGPEFLTYFQNEAQLEKSRLLSDRFSAERPKGSFSTLEIQRTEQGDSAMYLCSSSLEVSVSPLHFGNGTRLTVT.

V gene TRBV2 combines with J gene TRBJ1-6; D remains ambiguous. V lost 4 bases to trimming and J lost 0 bases, with 16 bases between them. The CDR3 covers 18 residues. Germline CDR1 and CDR2: SNHLY and FYNNEI. CDR3 coding DNA: TGTGCCAGCAGTGGACCATCCGAGGCGAGCTCCTATAATTCACCCCTCCACTTT. This translates into CASSGPSEASSYNSPLHF. Filled out from reference TRBV2 and TRBJ1-6, the complete variable domain reads EPEVTQTPSHQVTQMGQEVILRCVPISNHLYFYWYRQILGQKVEFLVSFYNNEISEKSEIFDDQFSVERPDGSNFTLKIRSTKLEDSAMYFCASSGPSEASSYNSPLHFGNGTRLTVT.

A single count supports this clone. This chain links TRBV2 with TRBJ2-1; D possibly corresponds to TRBD1 (6 bases). The CDR3 has 13 residues. Per germline, CDR1 SNHLY and CDR2 FYNNEI. Between the trimmed V and J ends, which lost 7 bases and 4 bases, there was a span of 11 bases. The CDR3: CASNRVSYNEQFF. CDR3 in DNA: TGTGCCAGCAACAGGGTGTCTTACAATGAGCAGTTCTTC. The variable domain in full, with the rest retrieved from reference TRBV2 and TRBJ2-1, is EPEVTQTPSHQVTQMGQEVILRCVPISNHLYFYWYRQILGQKVEFLVSFYNNEISEKSEIFDDQFSVERPDGSNFTLKIRSTKLEDSAMYFCASNRVSYNEQFFGPGTRLTVL.

The gene calls are TRBV10-1 and TRBJ2-4, with D unresolved. CDR3 length equals 13 residues. V lost 4 bases to trimming and J lost 9 bases, with 13 bases between them. CDR1 and CDR2 from the germline V gene are WNHNN and SYGVQD (reference sequence). DNA for the CDR3: TGCGCCAGCAGTGGGTCTACGTCGGGCATTCAGTACTTC. Its translation: CASSGSTSGIQYF.

The V gene is TRBV5-5, the J gene TRBJ1-1; D is possibly TRBD1 (5 bases). This CDR3 contains 13 residues. The V end was cut by 1 base, the J end by 4 bases, with 8 bases between. Germline CDR1 is SGHKS and CDR2 is YYEKEE (reference sequence). The CDR3 reads CASSLMQGTEAFF. CDR3 DNA sequence: TGTGCCAGCAGCTTGATGCAGGGCACTGAAGCTTTCTTT.

In its sample, this clone was seen once. V usage is TRBV4-1 and J usage is TRBJ1-6, with D tentatively TRBD1 (5 bases). Trimming pared 1 base from V and 8 bases from J, leaving 6 bases between. Germline CDR1 MGHRA, CDR2 YSYEKL. The CDR3 runs 13 residues. CDR3 sequence (DNA): TGCGCCAGCAGCCAAGCGGGGGATTCACCCCTCCACTTT. Translating it yields CASSQAGDSPLHF.

The chain is built from TRBV6-5 and TRBJ1-1, with D possibly matching TRBD1 (5 bases). The V and J ends lost 6 bases and 3 bases respectively, with 11 bases between them. The CDR3 is 13 amino acids. The germline CDR1 and CDR2 sequences are MNHEY and SVGAGI. The CDR3 coding sequence is TGTGCCAGCAGGGACACGGCCGACACTGAAGCTTTCTTT. Its translation: CASRDTADTEAFF.

The chain employs TRBV7-3 and TRBJ2-5; 9 bases agree with TRBD2. From germline, CDR1 is SGHTA and CDR2 FQGTGA. Trimming cost V 3 bases and J 0 bases; bases outside gene matches: 2. The CDR3 consists of 15 residues. The CDR3 sequence is CASSFSGGYQETQYF. CDR3 DNA: TGTGCCAGCAGCTTTAGCGGGGGTTACCAAGAGACCCAGTACTTC. Supplemented by reference TRBV7-3 and TRBJ2-5, the full variable domain reads GAGVSQTPSNKVTEKGKYVELRCDPISGHTALYWYRQSLGQGPEFLIYFQGTGAADDSGLPNDRFFAVRPEGSVSTLKIQRTERGDSAVYLCASSFSGGYQETQYFGPGTRLLVL.

The CDR3 protein is CASSQLPPGAQHF. The CDR3 bases are TGCGCCAGCAGCCAACTCCCCCCAGGGGCCCAGCATTTT. The chain couples TRBV4-1 to TRBJ1-5, with D perhaps TRBD1 (6 bases). This CDR3 has 13 residues. Germline V gene lookup returns CDR1 MGHRA and CDR2 YSYEKL. V was clipped by 2 bases and J by 11 bases, with 13 bases between them.

V usage is TRBV7-6 and J usage is TRBJ2-6; D might be TRBD2 (7 bases). There are 21 residues in the CDR3. V was clipped by 4 bases and J by 0 bases, with 25 bases between them. Per germline, CDR1 SGHVS and CDR2 FNYEAQ. CDR3: CASSSTEGRDIIISGANVLTF. In DNA form, the CDR3 reads TGTGCCAGCAGCTCAACTGAGGGGAGGGACATTATAATCTCTGGGGCCAACGTCCTGACTTTC.

This chain links TRBV9 with TRBJ2-1; 12 bases fit TRBD2. The V gene's germline CDR1 is SGDLS and CDR2 YYNGEE. The CDR3 contains 16 residues. V shed 3 bases, J shed 3 bases, and the junction held 4 bases outside the gene matches. The CDR3 here is CASSATSGGNYNEQFF. The DNA of the CDR3 is TGTGCCAGCAGCGCCACTAGCGGGGGGAACTACAATGAGCAGTTCTTC.

This clone was observed once. The J gene is TRBJ1-4, the V gene TRBV7-9, with 12 nucleotides matching TRBD1. With 5 bases clipped from V and 7 bases from J, the junction kept 5 bases outside the gene matches. In germline, CDR1 is SEHNR, CDR2 FQNEAQ (reference sequence). The CDR3 runs 15 residues. In nucleotides, the CDR3 is TGTGCCAGCAGCCGGGACAGGGGGCGTCTTGAAAAACTGTTTTTT. Translating gives CASSRDRGRLEKLFF. Combining the CDR3 with reference TRBV7-9 and TRBJ1-4 gives the whole variable domain DTGVSQNPRHKITKRGQNVTFRCDPISEHNRLYWYRQTLGQGPEFLTYFQNEAQLEKSRLLSDRFSAERPKGSFSTLEIQRTEQGDSAMYLCASSRDRGRLEKLFFGSGTQLSVL.

For this clone: One junction end does not reproduce the germline sequence, and a read error may be involved. The rearrangement joins TRBV6-6 to TRBJ2-3; 9 bases are shared with TRBD2. CDR1 and CDR2 from the germline V gene are MNHNY and SVGAGI (reference sequence). The CDR3 spans 15 residues. The CDR3 spells CASSYLGTSIDTQYF. CDR3 bases: TGTGCCAGCAGTTACCTCGGGACTAGCATAGATACGCAGTATTTT.

The chain joins TRBV21-1 to TRBJ2-5; the table assigns TRBD1, which was not confirmed against the DNA. Judging by the DNA end, TRBJ2-7 fits better; the J call may be wrong. TRBV21-1 is reported as a pseudogene. The CDR3 is 17 residues long. The CDR3: CASSKGGPDRGSREQYF. DNA for the CDR3: TGTGCCAGCAGCAAAGGCGGCCCTGACAGGGGGTCGCGCGAGCAGTACTTC.

V is TRBV30 and J is TRBJ1-4, with TRBD1 matching over 10 bases. Germline assignment: CDR1 GTSNPN and CDR2 SVGIG (reference sequence). The CDR3 contains 14 residues. Trimming removed 2 bases from V and 6 bases from J; junction bases left unmatched: 3. The CDR3 DNA reads as TGTGCCTGGAGTCGGGACAGGGGTCATGAAAAACTGTTTTTT. This codes for CAWSRDRGHEKLFF.

The V call is TRBV5-5, the J call TRBJ1-2, with 8 bases lining up with TRBD1. The CDR3 contains 15 residues. The V and J ends lost 0 bases and 5 bases, in that order; junction bases with no gene match: 6. Germline V gene sequence: CDR1 SGHKS, CDR2 YYEKEE (reference sequence). The CDR3 sequence is CASSLAGQGWYGYTF. The CDR3 nucleotides are TGTGCCAGCAGCTTGGCCGGACAGGGATGGTATGGCTACACCTTC.

The chain is built from TRBV7-6 and TRBJ2-1, with 10 nucleotides matching TRBD2. In germline, CDR1 is SGHVS, CDR2 FNYEAQ. This CDR3 has 17 amino acids. With 5 bases clipped from V and 8 bases from J, the junction kept 15 bases outside the gene matches. CDR3 sequence reads: CASSQSTGLAARHEQFF. The CDR3 bases are TGTGCCAGCAGCCAATCGACCGGACTAGCGGCCCGGCATGAGCAGTTCTTC.

CDR3 DNA: TGTGCCTGGAGTAGCGGGGATAGCAATCAGCCCCAGCATTTT. Protein: CAWSSGDSNQPQHF. The chain joins TRBV30 to TRBJ1-5; D is uncertain. CDR1 is GTSNPN and CDR2 is SVGIG in the germline V gene (reference sequence). The CDR3 sequence is 14 residues long. V lost 2 bases, J lost 0 bases, and 8 bases lay in between.